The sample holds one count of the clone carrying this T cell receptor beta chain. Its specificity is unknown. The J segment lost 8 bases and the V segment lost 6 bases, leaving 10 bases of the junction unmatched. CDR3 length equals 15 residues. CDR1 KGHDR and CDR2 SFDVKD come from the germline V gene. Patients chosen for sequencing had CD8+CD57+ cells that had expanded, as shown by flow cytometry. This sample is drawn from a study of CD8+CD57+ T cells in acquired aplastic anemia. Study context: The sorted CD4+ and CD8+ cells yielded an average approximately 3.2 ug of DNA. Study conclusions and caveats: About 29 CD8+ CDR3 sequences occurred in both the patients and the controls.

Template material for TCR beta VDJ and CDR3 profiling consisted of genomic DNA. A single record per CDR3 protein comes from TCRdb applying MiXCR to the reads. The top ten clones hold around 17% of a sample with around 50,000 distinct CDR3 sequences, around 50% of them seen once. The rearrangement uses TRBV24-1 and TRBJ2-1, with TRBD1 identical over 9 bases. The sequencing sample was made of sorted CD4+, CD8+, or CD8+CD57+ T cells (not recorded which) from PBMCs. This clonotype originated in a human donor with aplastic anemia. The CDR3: CATSPDRGDLDEQFF. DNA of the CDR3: TGTGCCACCAGTCCTGACAGGGGGGACCTCGATGAGCAGTTCTTC.